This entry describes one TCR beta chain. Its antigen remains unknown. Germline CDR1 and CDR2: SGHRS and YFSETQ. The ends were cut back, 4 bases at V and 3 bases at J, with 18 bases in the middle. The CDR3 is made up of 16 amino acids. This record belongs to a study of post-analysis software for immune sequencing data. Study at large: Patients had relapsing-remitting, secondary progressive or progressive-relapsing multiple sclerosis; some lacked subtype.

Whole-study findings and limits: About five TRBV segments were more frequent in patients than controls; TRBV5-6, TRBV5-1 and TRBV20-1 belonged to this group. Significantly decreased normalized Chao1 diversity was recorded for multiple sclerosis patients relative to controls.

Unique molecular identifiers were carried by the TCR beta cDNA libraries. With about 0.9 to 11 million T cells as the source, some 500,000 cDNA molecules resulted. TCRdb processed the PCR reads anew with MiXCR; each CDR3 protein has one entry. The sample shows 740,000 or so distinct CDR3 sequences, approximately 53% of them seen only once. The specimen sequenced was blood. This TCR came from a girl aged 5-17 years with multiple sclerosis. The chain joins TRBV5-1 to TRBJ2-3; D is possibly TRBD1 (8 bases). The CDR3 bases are TGCGCCAGCAGCGGCCGGACAGGGAGGGGGACAGATACGCAGTATTTT. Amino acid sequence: CASSGRTGRGTDTQYF.